Below, one T cell receptor beta chain is given with its context. Each TCR library used around 0.5 ug of total RNA and a linear amplification protocol. TCRdb recomputed calls from the reads with MiXCR, one row per CDR3 protein. The table records about 200,000 distinct CDR3 sequences, around 70% of them present only once. Naive T cells were sorted: CD4+CD8-CD45RO-CD45RA+ for CD4+, CD8+CD4-CD45RA+CD27bright for CD8+. The source of the sample is a study of healthy donors' naive CD4 and CD8 T cells. Study context: TCR alpha primers covered all functional IMGT alpha gene variants.

The sequenced sample consisted of naive CD4+ and CD8+ T cells sorted from blood, pooled from several donors. The sequence was collected from a pool of human donors in good health; the sample pools cells from several healthy donors.

The CDR3 loop reads CASQGQFNNSPLHF. The CDR3 DNA reads TGCGCCAGCCAAGGACAGTTCAATAATTCACCCCTCCACTTT. V usage is TRBV5-1 and J usage is TRBJ1-6; D possibly corresponds to TRBD1 (6 bases). This CDR3 region has 14 residues. V was shortened by 7 bases and J by 5 bases, with 13 bases between the two germline ends. Germline values: CDR1 SGHRS, CDR2 YFSETQ.